One sample yielded the 5 T cell receptor beta chains listed below, sequenced in a study of cytomegalovirus exposure and HLA in healthy donors. Researchers ran the PCR with 60 Vbeta and 13 Jbeta primers. Some clones are missing from TCRdb's copy, which holds only in-frame ones; the method was immunoSEQ multiplex PCR. This table has 150,000 to 200,000 clones, over 70% appearing once. Sequenced sample: PBMCs. The receptors were gathered from a female donor in good health and CMV-seronegative.

This chain uses TRBV28 with TRBJ1-4, with D perhaps TRBD1 (5 bases). V lost 10 bases and J 3 bases, leaving 18 bases between the germline ends. Germline CDR1 is MDHEN and CDR2 is SYDVKM. This CDR3 contains 15 residues. The CDR3 DNA sequence: TGTGCCACCTCCCTTCGGGGACTGCCTAATGAAAAACTGTTTTTT. Protein sequence: CATSLRGLPNEKLFF.

As for this clone: The sample holds other DNA sequences that translate to the same CDR3. This sequence joins TRBV2 and TRBJ2-3, with 7 nucleotides matching TRBD2. Losses at the gene ends were 1 base for V and 3 bases for J; bases not matched to a gene: 10. The CDR3 runs to 17 residues. Germline V gene data show CDR1 as SNHLY and CDR2 as FYNNEI. The CDR3 sequence is CASSEVRTSVDTDTQYF. CDR3 in DNA: TGTGCCAGCAGTGAAGTAAGGACTAGTGTAGATACAGATACGCAGTATTTT.

The chain is built from TRBV25-1 and TRBJ2-2; 14 nucleotides line up with TRBD2. CDR1 MGHDK and CDR2 SYGVNS come from the germline V gene. V gave up 4 bases and J gave up 1 base; unmatched junction bases: 2. This CDR3 has 17 amino acids. DNA of the CDR3: TGTGCCAGCAGTGTAGGACTAGCGGGAGGGAACACCGGGGAGCTGTTTTTT. Translating gives CASSVGLAGGNTGELFF.

J is TRBJ2-2 and V is TRBV4-1; TRBD2 matches 7 bases. Germline V gene lookup returns CDR1 MGHRA and CDR2 YSYEKL. After removal of 7 bases from V and 0 bases from J, the junction contained 8 bases not matched to a gene. The CDR3 spans 16 residues. The chain's CDR3 is CASTPLAETNTGELFF. In DNA, the CDR3 is TGCGCCAGCACGCCCCTAGCGGAAACGAACACCGGGGAGCTGTTTTTT.

This clone has a single count. This sequence joins TRBV6-1 and TRBJ1-2; the D is unclear. The CDR3 totals 15 residues. Germline V gene sequence: CDR1 MNHNS, CDR2 SASEGT. With 2 bases removed from V and 7 bases from J, the gap between germline ends came to 17 bases. The CDR3 DNA sequence: TGTGCCAGCAGTGAAACCGTGAGTCCCGTAAGTGGCTACACCTTC. Its translation is CASSETVSPVSGYTF.